These T cell receptor beta chains were read from a single sample in a study of OX40 agonist ivuxolimab in advanced cancers. Repertoires were generated with immunoSEQ multiplex PCR, while TCRdb's copy carries only in-frame clones and drops some. The sample includes almost 90,000 clones, approximately 91% of them seen just once. Sequencing was performed on CD4+ or CD8+ T cells sorted from blood, taken in a trial of the OX40 agonist ivuxolimab. These receptors all come from an adult with an advanced solid tumor such as melanoma, head and neck, liver or kidney cancer. The CDR3 runs from the conserved cysteine through the conserved F or W. The D gene is left open where the match is weak. Part of the rows lack a size; the others show once, few, many or a class for expanded clones.

j_call	clone_size	cdr3_length	v_call	d_call	cdr3_aa	cdr3_nt
TRBJ1-4	once	14	TRBV7-8	-	CASSFTGPNEKLFF	TGTGCCAGCAGCTTCACGGGGCCTAATGAAAAACTGTTTTTT
TRBJ1-5	-	17	TRBV19	TRBD1	CASSSPGGQGATQPQHF	TGTGCCAGTAGTTCCCCTGGTGGACAGGGGGCGACCCAGCCCCAGCATTTT
TRBJ1-4	once	14	TRBV5-1	TRBD1	CASSPDRGNEKLFF	TGCGCCAGCAGCCCGGACAGGGGTAATGAAAAACTGTTTTTT
TRBJ1-5	-	15	TRBV18	-	CASSPPENSNQPQHF	TGTGCCAGCTCACCACCGGAGAATAGCAATCAGCCCCAGCATTTT
TRBJ1-1	few	13	TRBV30	-	CAWSRQRNTEAFF	TGTGCCTGGAGTCGGCAGAGGAACACTGAAGCTTTCTTT
TRBJ2-3	-	14	TRBV5-1	TRBD2	CASSLLLAADTQYF	TGCGCCAGCAGCTTACTACTAGCGGCAGATACGCAGTATTTT
TRBJ2-5	-	14	TRBV7-2	-	CASSPQYWQETQYF	TGTGCCAGCAGCCCTCAGTATTGGCAAGAGACCCAGTACTTC
TRBJ1-1	-	15	TRBV7-2	-	CASSLGSVFTVEAFF	TGTGCCAGCAGCTTAGGGTCAGTTTTTACCGTTGAAGCTTTCTTT
TRBJ2-4	-	15	TRBV4-1	TRBD1	CASSHPGQGRNIQYF	TGCGCCAGCAGCCACCCCGGACAGGGAAGAAACATTCAGTACTTC
TRBJ2-1	-	14	TRBV5-1	-	CASSTENPYNEQFF	TGCGCCAGCAGCACGGAGAACCCATACAATGAGCAGTTCTTC
TRBJ1-5	-	15	TRBV7-2	-	CASSLAGTNNQPQHF	TGTGCCAGCAGCTTAGCTGGGACGAACAATCAGCCCCAGCATTTT
TRBJ2-5	-	16	TRBV28	-	CASSLMVGAKGETQYF	TGTGCCAGCAGTTTAATGGTGGGGGCAAAAGGGGAGACCCAGTACTTC
TRBJ1-4	-	14	TRBV9	-	CASSPVVTGEKLFF	TGTGCCAGCAGCCCCGTGGTGACAGGAGAAAAACTGTTTTTT
TRBJ2-1	-	15	TRBV5-1	TRBD2	CASSLVAGGDNEQFF	TGCGCCAGCAGCTTGGTGGCGGGAGGGGACAATGAGCAGTTCTTC
TRBJ2-6	-	17	TRBV2	TRBD1	CASSVDRGEYGANVLTF	TGTGCCAGCAGTGTGGACAGGGGAGAGTATGGGGCCAACGTCCTGACTTTC
TRBJ2-1	-	12	TRBV7-9	-	CASSLGYNEQFF	TGTGCCAGCAGCTTAGGGTACAATGAGCAGTTCTTC
TRBJ2-5	-	13	TRBV5-1	-	CASSEPAQETQYF	TGCGCCAGCAGCGAGCCGGCTCAAGAGACCCAGTACTTC
TRBJ2-5	-	15	TRBV5-4	-	CASSSKTDFQETQYF	TGTGCCAGCAGCTCCAAGACGGACTTCCAAGAGACCCAGTACTTC